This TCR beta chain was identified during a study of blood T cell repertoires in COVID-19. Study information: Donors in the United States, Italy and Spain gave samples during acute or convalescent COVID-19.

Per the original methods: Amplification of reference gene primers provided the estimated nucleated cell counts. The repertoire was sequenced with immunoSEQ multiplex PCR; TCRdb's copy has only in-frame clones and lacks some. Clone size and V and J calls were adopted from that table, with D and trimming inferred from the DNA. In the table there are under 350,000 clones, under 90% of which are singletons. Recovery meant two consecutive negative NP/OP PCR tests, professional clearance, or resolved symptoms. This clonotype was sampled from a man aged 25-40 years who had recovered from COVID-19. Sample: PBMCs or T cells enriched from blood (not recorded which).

The CDR3, as DNA: TGCAGCGTTGAAGAAAAAGCGGCGGGAGGATTCAATGAGCAGTTCTTC. It translates to CSVEEKAAGGFNEQFF. V and J are TRBV29-1 and TRBJ2-1; 8 bases fit TRBD2. This CDR3 is built from 16 residues. Germline assignment: CDR1 SQVTM and CDR2 ANQGSEA. Trimming cost V 0 bases and J 6 bases; bases outside gene matches: 10.